Shown below are 15 T cell receptor beta chains from a single sample sequenced in a study of cytomegalovirus exposure and HLA in healthy donors (dated by TCRdb to 2016 to 2017). The library was produced with the immunoSEQ multiplex PCR assay. The multiplex PCR relied on a mix of 60 forward primers for TCR Vbeta segments and 13 reverse primers for TCR Jbeta segments. TCRdb's version of the immuneACCESS table is confined to in-frame rearrangements and falls short of the full clone set. An unresolved V gene accounts for under half of the shortfall where checked; the remainder is of unknown origin. The sample table holds approximately 210,000 clones, of which over 60% were seen once. Together, the top ten hold 2.1% of the sample. Sample: PBMCs. The receptor source for this set is a woman in her twenties or thirties in good health and CMV-seropositive.

This clone was seen a few times. The chain couples TRBV2 to TRBJ1-1; 8 positions match TRBD1. CDR1 SNHLY and CDR2 FYNNEI come from the germline V gene. V was clipped by 10 bases and J by 1 base; unmatched bases: 5. The CDR3 has 13 amino acids. The CDR3 loop is CATRGQGNTEAFF. In DNA form, the CDR3 reads TGTGCCACCAGGGGGCAGGGGAACACTGAAGCTTTCTTT.

The V and J genes are TRBV10-3 and TRBJ1-1; 8 positions agree with TRBD1. The trim removed 2 bases at V and 2 bases at J, leaving 7 bases unmatched. CDR3 length: 16 amino acids. Germline V gene data show CDR1 as ENHRY and CDR2 as SYGVKD. The CDR3 sequence: CAISENIQGVNTEAFF. The DNA of the CDR3 is TGTGCCATCAGTGAGAACATACAGGGGGTTAACACTGAAGCTTTCTTT.

The chain links TRBV11-2 to TRBJ2-7; 7 nucleotides align to TRBD2. Losses at the gene ends were 7 bases for V and 3 bases for J; bases not matched to a gene: 12. Germline CDR1 reads SGHAT; CDR2 reads FQNNGV. The CDR3 spans 15 residues. The CDR3 DNA follows: TGTGCCAGCACCCCAGAGACTAGCTTGGACTACGAGCAGTACTTC. It codes for CASTPETSLDYEQYF.

The V gene is TRBV4-1, the J gene TRBJ1-2; 12 bases map to TRBD1. The CDR3 sequence is 15 residues long. The germline CDR1 and CDR2 sequences are MGHRA and YSYEKL. The ends lost 3 bases at V and 8 bases at J; junction bases unmatched: 7. The CDR3: CASSQMGQGAWGYTF. The DNA for the CDR3 is TGCGCCAGCAGCCAGATGGGACAGGGGGCTTGGGGCTACACCTTC.

J is TRBJ2-7 and V is TRBV9; D is ambiguous. The CDR3 spans 14 residues. Trimming shortened V by 0 bases and J by 7 bases, and 14 bases separated the two germline ends. Germline CDR1 SGDLS, CDR2 YYNGEE. The CDR3 DNA follows: TGTGCCAGCAGCGTAGCAACAGATTCCGCGGAGCAGTACTTC. Translated: CASSVATDSAEQYF.

The chain recombines TRBV27 with TRBJ1-5; 7 positions match TRBD1. CDR3 size: 16 residues. Germline V gene sequence: CDR1 MNHEY, CDR2 SMNVEV (reference sequence). J gave up 2 bases and V 4 bases, and 8 bases lay outside the gene matches. The DNA for the CDR3 is TGTGCCAGCAGTTCCAGACAGGGAAGGGGCAATCAGCCCCAGCATTTT. It yields the protein CASSSRQGRGNQPQHF.

This sequence joins TRBV4-3 and TRBJ1-2, with D perhaps matching TRBD1 (6 bases). The CDR3 loop spans 16 amino acids. CDR1 is LGHNA and CDR2 is YSLEER in the germline V gene. V lost 3 bases, J lost 2 bases, and 16 bases lay in between. DNA of the CDR3: TGCGCCAGCAGCCAGGCGGCCATACAGGGAAACTATGGCTACACCTTC. Its protein is CASSQAAIQGNYGYTF.

The J gene is TRBJ1-1, the V gene TRBV28; 7 bases agree with TRBD1. The junction had 9 bases not matched to a gene; V was cut back by 6 bases and J by 5 bases. The CDR3 runs to 14 residues. CDR1 and CDR2 (germline): MDHEN, SYDVKM. In DNA form, the CDR3 reads TGTGCCAGCAGCCCGGGACAGCGCTCTACTGAAGCTTTCTTT. Translating it yields CASSPGQRSTEAFF. Based on the CDR3 plus reference TRBV28 and TRBJ1-1, the full variable domain is DVKVTQSSRYLVKRTGEKVFLECVQDMDHENMFWYRQDPGLGLRLIYFSYDVKMKEKGDIPEGYSVSREKKERFSLILESASTNQTSMYLCASSPGQRSTEAFFGQGTRLTVV.

This chain links TRBV28 with TRBJ2-7; a possible D gene is TRBD1 (7 bases). Trimming removed 8 bases at V and 3 bases at J, with 17 bases between. The germline V gene has CDR1 MDHEN and CDR2 SYDVKM. The CDR3 length is 14 residues. CDR3: CASGRDSLFYEQYF. CDR3 nucleotides: TGTGCCAGCGGGCGGGACAGCCTTTTCTACGAGCAGTACTTC.

The CDR3 reads CASSSLKGRGYSNQPQHF. The DNA for the CDR3 is TGTGCCAGCAGCTCCCTAAAGGGCAGGGGTTATAGCAATCAGCCCCAGCATTTT. The rearrangement joins TRBV7-2 to TRBJ1-5; tentative D call: TRBD1 (6 bases). CDR3 length equals 18 residues. Between the trimmed V and J ends, which lost 4 bases and 0 bases, there was a span of 19 bases. CDR1 and CDR2 from the germline V gene are SGHTA and FQGNSA.

The gene calls are TRBV30 and TRBJ1-6, with D perhaps TRBD1 (5 bases). The V and J ends lost 0 bases and 7 bases respectively, with 10 bases between them. The CDR3 length is 14 residues. Germline V gene data show CDR1 as GTSNPN and CDR2 as SVGIG (reference sequence). CDR3 region: CAWSVGARNSPLHF. In DNA form, the CDR3 reads TGTGCCTGGAGTGTAGGGGCCAGGAATTCACCCCTCCACTTT.

This clone has a handful of counts. The rearrangement joins TRBV2 to TRBJ2-3, with D perhaps TRBD1 (6 bases). The CDR3 spans 17 residues. The germline V and J ends were trimmed by 4 bases and 5 bases, with 22 bases remaining between them. The germline gives CDR1 SNHLY, CDR2 FYNNEI. The CDR3 sequence: CASSAGFPQGSEDTQYF. CDR3 in DNA: TGTGCCAGCAGTGCGGGTTTCCCCCAGGGGTCGGAAGATACGCAGTATTTT.

The chain couples TRBV30 to TRBJ2-7; 10 bases map to TRBD2. CDR3 length: 13 residues. CDR1 and CDR2 from the germline V gene are GTSNPN and SVGIG (reference sequence). Trimming took 4 bases from V and 1 from J; bases not matched to a gene: 1. The CDR3, as DNA: TGTGCCTGGACTAGCGGGAGTTCCTACGAGCAGTACTTC. It translates to CAWTSGSSYEQYF. Combining the CDR3 with reference TRBV30 and TRBJ2-7 gives the whole variable domain SQTIHQWPATLVQPVGSPLSLECTVEGTSNPNLYWYRQAAGRGLQLLFYSVGIGQISSEVPQNLSASRPQDRQFILSSKKLLLSDSGFYLCAWTSGSSYEQYFGPGTRLTVT.

The chain has TRBV28 and TRBJ2-1; 8 bases map to TRBD2. CDR3 length equals 16 residues. Germline assignment: CDR1 MDHEN and CDR2 SYDVKM. Trimming removed 6 bases from V and 5 bases from J; junction bases left unmatched: 12. The CDR3 sequence: CASSRPGLGSNNEQFF. The DNA of the CDR3 is TGTGCCAGCAGCCGCCCGGGACTAGGGAGTAACAATGAGCAGTTCTTC.

The chain recombines TRBV7-9 with TRBJ1-4; D might be TRBD1 (5 bases). The germline gives CDR1 SEHNR, CDR2 FQNEAQ (reference sequence). This CDR3 spans 15 amino acids. V was clipped by 4 bases and J by 7 bases, with 16 bases between them. This CDR3 is CASSSVQGATEKLFF. CDR3 nucleotide sequence: TGTGCCAGCAGCTCCGTACAAGGGGCCACTGAAAAACTGTTTTTT.